A selection of T cell receptor beta chains follows, all from one sample in a study of CD4 T cells in relation to SARS-CoV-2 and coronaviruses. The method was immunoSEQ multiplex PCR; TCRdb's version includes in-frame clones alone and lacks a portion of them. Of 30,000 to 40,000 clones detected, around 77% appear once; the ten largest clones hold just over 20%. Their target antigens are unknown. Sequencing input: memory CD4+ T cells from PBMCs, cultured in vitro. These receptors were collected from an adult with COVID-19. CDR3s include the opening cysteine and the closing phenylalanine or tryptophan. D genes are given only for firm matches. A clone size is listed for some rows: how often the clone was seen (once, few, many), or a class if it is expanded.

v_call	clone_size	j_call	d_call	cdr3_nt	cdr3_aa
TRBV6-5	-	TRBJ2-5	TRBD1	TGTGCCAGCAGTTTGGGACAGGGGGGGACCCAGTACTTC	CASSLGQGGTQYF
TRBV19	-	TRBJ2-7	-	TGTGCCAGTAGTAGAGGAGGGACAGCCTACGAGCAGTACTTC	CASSRGGTAYEQYF
TRBV2	-	TRBJ1-5	-	TGTGCCAGCACCGCGGGCAGCCATCAGCCCCAGCATTTT	CASTAGSHQPQHF
TRBV7-9	-	TRBJ1-1	TRBD1	TGTGCCAGCAGCCCGCGGACAGGGGGTATGAACACTGAAGCTTTCTTT	CASSPRTGGMNTEAFF
TRBV2	-	TRBJ2-5	-	TGTGCCAGCATTTACAACGGACCTCAAGAGACCCAGTACTTC	CASIYNGPQETQYF
TRBV10-3	-	TRBJ2-2	-	TGTGCCATCAGGGATAGTCCCAACACCGGGGAGCTGTTTTTT	CAIRDSPNTGELFF
TRBV6-2/TRBV6-3	-	TRBJ2-2	-	TGTGCCAGCAGTCTTCCGGACAGAAACACCGGGGAGCTGTTTTTT	CASSLPDRNTGELFF
TRBV27	-	TRBJ2-7	-	TGTGCCAGCAGTTTACAGCCAGGATTTATCTACGAGCAGTACTTC	CASSLQPGFIYEQYF
TRBV6-5	-	TRBJ2-7	-	TGTGCCATAAACCCAGGGGCGAGTGAGCAGTACTTC	CAINPGASEQYF
TRBV19	-	TRBJ2-1	TRBD2	TGTGCCAGTAGTCGGCTAGCGGGAGGGAATGAGCAGTTCTTC	CASSRLAGGNEQFF
TRBV7-2	-	TRBJ1-1	-	TGTGCCAGCAGACCCGTTGGCACTGAAGCTTTCTTT	CASRPVGTEAFF
TRBV7-9	few	TRBJ1-5	-	TGTGCCAGCAGCTTAGGCAGGGACAATCAGCCCCAGCATTTT	CASSLGRDNQPQHF
TRBV5-4	-	TRBJ2-1	TRBD1	TGTGCCAGCAGCTCGGGACAGAACAATGAGCAGTTCTTC	CASSSGQNNEQFF
TRBV28	-	TRBJ2-6	-	TGTGCCAGCAGTTTAGGTGGAGGTGGGGCCAACGTCCTGACTTTC	CASSLGGGGANVLTF
TRBV9	-	TRBJ1-4	TRBD1	TGTGCCAGCAGCGTAGCTGACGGACAGGGGGAAAAACTGTTTTTT	CASSVADGQGEKLFF
TRBV30	-	TRBJ2-7	-	TGTGCCTGGGGCCCGCCGGGGACGTTCTACGAGCAGTACTTC	CAWGPPGTFYEQYF
TRBV2	few	TRBJ2-2	TRBD2	TGTGCCAGCAAGTCTAGCGGGGGTTCGGGCGCCGGGGAGCTGTTTTTT	CASKSSGGSGAGELFF
TRBV7-9	-	TRBJ2-1	TRBD2	TGTGCCAGCAGCCCTCCGCCGACTAGCGGAGCTAACTCCTACAATGAGCAGTTCTTC	CASSPPPTSGANSYNEQFF
TRBV7-9	-	TRBJ2-5	-	TGTGCCAGCAGCTTAGTCCGGCAGCAAGAGACCCAGTACTTC	CASSLVRQQETQYF
TRBV30	-	TRBJ1-1	-	TGTGCCTGTCATAACAGGGAAGCTTTCTTT	CACHNREAFF
TRBV6-4	-	TRBJ2-1	TRBD2	TGTGCCAGCAGTGGGACTAGCGGGAGAGAGCAGTTCTTC	CASSGTSGREQFF
TRBV11-2	-	TRBJ1-5	TRBD1	TGTGCCAGCAGCCGGCAGGGGGATCAGCCCCAGCATTTT	CASSRQGDQPQHF
TRBV7-2	-	TRBJ1-5	-	TGTGCCAGCAGCTGGCGGGTCAATCAGCCCCAGCATTTT	CASSWRVNQPQHF
TRBV10-3	-	TRBJ1-6	TRBD1	TGTGCCATCAGTGAGTTACAGGGGCTAGGCTCACCCCTCCACTTT	CAISELQGLGSPLHF
TRBV12-1	once	TRBJ2-7	-	TGTGCCAGCAGCCAAGATTCCGGGACACGACCCTACGAGCAGTACTTC	CASSQDSGTRPYEQYF
TRBV28	-	TRBJ2-7	-	TGTGCCAGCAGTCTCCCACAGGGTGCCTACGAGCAGTACTTC	CASSLPQGAYEQYF
TRBV7-2	-	TRBJ2-3	TRBD1	TGTGCCAGCAGCTTATACAGGGGCCGGGATACGCAGTATTTT	CASSLYRGRDTQYF
TRBV28	-	TRBJ2-5	-	TGTGCCAGCAGAAACCAGGAGGTACAAGAGACCCAGTACTTC	CASRNQEVQETQYF
TRBV3-1/TRBV3-2	few	TRBJ2-7	-	TGTGCCAGCAGCCAAGACTACTCCTACGAGCAGTACTTC	CASSQDYSYEQYF
TRBV12-3/TRBV12-4	-	TRBJ1-2	-	TGTGCCAGCAGCCGGGACGGATCCTATGGCTACACCTTC	CASSRDGSYGYTF
TRBV5-1	-	TRBJ1-3	TRBD1	TGCGCCAGCAGCTCCCGGGACAGGGTTTCTACGAACATCTCTGGAAACACCATATATTTT	CASSSRDRVSTNISGNTIYF
TRBV4-1	-	TRBJ2-7	TRBD2	TGCGCCAGCAGCCGAGTACTAGCGGGAGCCTACGAGCAGTACTTC	CASSRVLAGAYEQYF
TRBV4-2	-	TRBJ2-1	-	TGTGCCAGCAGCCAAGGACTAGACCCCGACAATGAGCAGTTCTTC	CASSQGLDPDNEQFF
TRBV7-2	-	TRBJ1-5	-	TGTGCCAGCAGCTTAGAAATAGGCAATCAGCCCCAGCATTTT	CASSLEIGNQPQHF
TRBV28	-	TRBJ1-1	-	TGTGCCAGCAGTCCCCCCTCCAGTGGGAACACTGAAGCTTTCTTT	CASSPPSSGNTEAFF
TRBV6-5	-	TRBJ2-7	TRBD2	TGTGCCAGCAGTTCCCCGGCTAGCGGGAACGGCGAGCAGTACTTC	CASSSPASGNGEQYF
TRBV29-1	-	TRBJ2-5	-	TGCAGCGCTTACAGCGTCCAAGAGACCCAGTACTTC	CSAYSVQETQYF
TRBV27	few	TRBJ1-1	-	TGTGCCAGCAGGCTGGGGGCAGGGAAAGGCACTGAAGCTTTCTTT	CASRLGAGKGTEAFF
TRBV14	once	TRBJ2-1	-	TGTGCCAGCAGCCAAGTCTTCGCGGGGAAATACAATGAGCAGTTCTTC	CASSQVFAGKYNEQFF
TRBV10-3	-	TRBJ2-7	-	TGTGCCATCAGTGGGTACGGGACCTACGAGCAGTACTTC	CAISGYGTYEQYF
TRBV9	-	TRBJ2-5	TRBD1	TGTGCCAGCAGCGGGGGACAGGGGTTAGAGACCCAGTACTTC	CASSGGQGLETQYF
TRBV24-1	-	TRBJ2-1	-	TGTGCCACCAGTGATTTGCCTGATAACTACAATGAGCAGTTCTTC	CATSDLPDNYNEQFF
TRBV10-3	-	TRBJ2-3	TRBD2	TGTGCCATCAGTTTTGTGACTAGCGGGGGCACAGATACGCAGTATTTT	CAISFVTSGGTDTQYF
TRBV27	-	TRBJ2-7	-	TGTGCCAGCAGTTTAACTGGAGGGCCCGCGTACGAGCAGTACTTC	CASSLTGGPAYEQYF
TRBV2	-	TRBJ2-7	-	TGTGCCAGCAGCGCCGACAGGTTTCTGGTCGAGCAGTACTTC	CASSADRFLVEQYF
TRBV3-1/TRBV3-2	few	TRBJ2-7	TRBD2	TGTGCCAGCAGCCGGGGACTAGCGGGAGACGAGCAGTACTTC	CASSRGLAGDEQYF